In this sample, the clone carrying this TCR beta chain turned up many times. Its antigen remains unknown. Germline values: CDR1 SGHTA, CDR2 FQGNSA. Trimming removed 5 bases from V and 2 bases from J; junction bases left unmatched: 3. The CDR3 spans 15 residues. The data originate from a study of T cell repertoires in cytomegalovirus infection. TCRdb independently ran MiXCR on the reads; one entry per CDR3 protein. Of about 920,000 distinct CDR3 sequences detected, about a third appear once; the ten largest clones hold 10% to 15%. This TCR was sampled from a human donor in good health (CMV status not recorded). Some clones in this sample may be carry-over from other donors' samples. The sample was cultured CD8+ T cells from PBMCs, taken from culture after CMV antigen stimulation. This chain links TRBV7-2 with TRBJ2-5, with 12 bases aligning to TRBD2. In DNA form, the CDR3 reads TGTGCCAGCAGCGTAGGACTAGCGGGGCAAGAGACCCAGTACTTC. It codes for CASSVGLAGQETQYF.